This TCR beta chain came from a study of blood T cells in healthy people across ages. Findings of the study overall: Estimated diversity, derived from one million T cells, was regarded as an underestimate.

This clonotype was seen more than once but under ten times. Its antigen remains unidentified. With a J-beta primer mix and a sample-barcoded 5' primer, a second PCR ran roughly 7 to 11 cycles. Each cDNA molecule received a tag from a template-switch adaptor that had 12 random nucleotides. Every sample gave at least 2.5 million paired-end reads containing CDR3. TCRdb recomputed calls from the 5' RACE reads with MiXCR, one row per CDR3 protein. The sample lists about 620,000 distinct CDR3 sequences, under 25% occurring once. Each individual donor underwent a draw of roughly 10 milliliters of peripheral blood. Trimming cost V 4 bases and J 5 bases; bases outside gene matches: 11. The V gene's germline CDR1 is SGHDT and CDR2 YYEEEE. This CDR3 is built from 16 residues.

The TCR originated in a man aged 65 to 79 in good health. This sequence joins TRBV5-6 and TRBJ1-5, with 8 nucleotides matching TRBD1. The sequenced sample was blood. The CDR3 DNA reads TGTGCCAGCAGCAAGTTTCGGACAGGGTGGGATCAGCCCCAGCATTTT. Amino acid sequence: CASSKFRTGWDQPQHF.